The clone carrying this T cell receptor beta chain was seen a single time. Its antigen is currently unknown. The data were obtained in a study of PD-1 blockade in classical Hodgkin lymphoma. The length of the CDR3 is 17 residues. V lost 4 bases, J lost 4 bases, and 10 bases stayed unmatched. Germline V gene lookup returns CDR1 MDHEN and CDR2 SYDVKM. Broader study findings: Lower baseline TCR diversity was reported for newly diagnosed patients than for healthy donors.

Every patient relapsed after autologous stem cell transplantation, and brentuximab vedotin exposure varied. Clones were sequenced by immunoSEQ multiplex PCR, and TCRdb holds only the in-frame ones, with some missing. Counted here are roughly 92,000 clones, roughly 92% occurring once; the ten biggest clones make up less than 3%. The clonotype was recovered from a human donor with classical Hodgkin lymphoma. This chain links TRBV28 with TRBJ1-2; TRBD1 aligns across 12 bases. Sequencing was performed on peripheral blood mononuclear cells (PBMCs), taken at baseline. CDR3 coding DNA: TGTGCCAGCAGTTCCCGGGACAGGGGGCGTTTGACCTATGGCTACACCTTC. It is translated as CASSSRDRGRLTYGYTF.